Listed here are 10 T cell receptor beta chains from one sample, sequenced in a study of OX40 agonist ivuxolimab in advanced cancers. Assay: immunoSEQ multiplex PCR; the TCRdb copy retains only in-frame clones and omits some. The sample contains tens of thousands of clones, about 86% of which appear only once. Sequences were derived from CD4+ or CD8+ T cells sorted from blood, sampled in a trial of the OX40 agonist ivuxolimab. These receptors all stem from an adult with an advanced solid tumor such as melanoma, head and neck, liver or kidney cancer.

The chain employs TRBV25-1 and TRBJ1-1; D not resolved. The V end lost 4 bases, the J end lost 1 base, and 13 bases lay between the germline ends. The CDR3 runs 15 residues. Germline-derived CDR1 and CDR2 are MGHDK and SYGVNS. The DNA for the CDR3 is TGTGCCAGCAGTGTGTCAGGTCGGGGGAACACTGAAGCTTTCTTT. Its protein product is CASSVSGRGNTEAFF. The variable domain in full, completed from reference TRBV25-1 and TRBJ1-1, reads EADIYQTPRYLVIGTGKKITLECSQTMGHDKMYWYQQDPGMELHLIHYSYGVNSTEKGDLSSESTVSRIRTEHFPLTLESARPSHTSQYLCASSVSGRGNTEAFFGQGTRLTVV.

This chain uses TRBV19 with TRBJ2-3, with a possible D match to TRBD1 (5 bases). The CDR3 loop spans 16 amino acids. The V end was cut by 1 base, the J end by 4 bases, with 15 bases between. CDR1 and CDR2 (germline): LNHDA, SQIVND (reference sequence). The CDR3 sequence: CASSIVLGVLADTQYF. DNA of the CDR3: TGTGCCAGTAGTATAGTGCTAGGGGTCTTGGCAGATACGCAGTATTTT. The variable domain in full, completed from reference TRBV19 and TRBJ2-3, reads DGGITQSPKYLFRKEGQNVTLSCEQNLNHDAMYWYRQDPGQGLRLIYYSQIVNDFQKGDIAEGYSVSREKKESFPLTVTSAQKNPTAFYLCASSIVLGVLADTQYFGPGTRLTVL.

The chain is built from TRBV7-9 and TRBJ2-7; D is uncertain. The CDR3 has 13 residues. The V gene lost 4 bases and the J gene lost 0 bases, with 7 bases spanning the gap. Germline assignment: CDR1 SEHNR and CDR2 FQNEAQ (reference sequence). The CDR3 protein is CASSSPDSYEQYF. The CDR3 coding sequence is TGTGCCAGCAGCTCCCCAGACTCCTACGAGCAGTACTTC. Full variable domain (missing parts from reference TRBV7-9 and TRBJ2-7): DTGVSQNPRHKITKRGQNVTFRCDPISEHNRLYWYRQTLGQGPEFLTYFQNEAQLEKSRLLSDRFSAERPKGSFSTLEIQRTEQGDSAMYLCASSSPDSYEQYFGPGTRLTVT.

The chain joins TRBV15 to TRBJ2-7; TRBD1 might be the D (6 bases). V lost 3 bases and J 2 bases, leaving 11 bases between the germline ends. The germline gives CDR1 LNHNV, CDR2 YYDKDF (reference sequence). This CDR3 is built from 14 residues. In DNA form, the CDR3 reads TGTGCCACCAGCAGCCTACAGGGACCCTACGAGCAGTACTTC. It specifies CATSSLQGPYEQYF. Combining the CDR3 with reference TRBV15 and TRBJ2-7 gives the whole variable domain DAMVIQNPRYQVTQFGKPVTLSCSQTLNHNVMYWYQQKSSQAPKLLFHYYDKDFNNEADTPDNFQSRRPNTSFCFLDIRSPGLGDTAMYLCATSSLQGPYEQYFGPGTRLTVT.

The DNA for the CDR3 is TGTGCCAGCAGACCACAGGGGGCGCCTAACTATGGCTACACCTTC. It codes for CASRPQGAPNYGYTF. The rearrangement joins TRBV5-6 to TRBJ1-2, with 9 bases aligning to TRBD1. V shed 5 bases and J 0 bases; nucleotides not matched to a gene: 5. This CDR3 is 15 amino acids long. Germline V gene lookup returns CDR1 SGHDT and CDR2 YYEEEE.

This clone was counted a few times. The chain links TRBV19 to TRBJ2-1; D may be TRBD2 (5 bases). This CDR3 has 11 amino acids. Trimming pared 5 bases from V and 9 bases from J, leaving 8 bases between. Germline V gene sequence: CDR1 LNHDA, CDR2 SQIVND (reference sequence). The CDR3 region is CASSFGVEQFF. The CDR3 DNA reads as TGTGCCAGTAGTTTCGGGGTTGAGCAGTTCTTC.

V gene TRBV28 combines with J gene TRBJ2-5; perhaps TRBD2 as D (5 bases). Germline V gives CDR1 MDHEN, CDR2 SYDVKM. V dropped 2 bases and J dropped 5 bases, with 12 bases sitting between them. This CDR3 spans 14 amino acids. CDR3 sequence (DNA): TGTGCCAGCAGTTTAGAAGGGTCGGGGGAGACCCAGTACTTC. The encoded protein is CASSLEGSGETQYF.

V usage is TRBV9 and J usage is TRBJ2-2; 9 bases are a match to TRBD2. This CDR3 spans 17 amino acids. V dropped 1 base and J dropped 6; count of bases not matched to a gene: 10. Germline V gene data show CDR1 as SGDLS and CDR2 as YYNGEE. CDR3 amino acids: CASSVNRGRASAGELFF. Written as DNA, the CDR3 is TGTGCCAGCAGCGTAAATCGCGGGAGGGCCTCAGCCGGGGAGCTGTTTTTT. The complete variable domain, with remaining parts taken from reference TRBV9 and TRBJ2-2, reads DSGVTQTPKHLITATGQRVTLRCSPRSGDLSVYWYQQSLDQGLQFLIQYYNGEERAKGNILERFSAQQFPDLHSELNLSSLELGDSALYFCASSVNRGRASAGELFFGEGSRLTVL.

The rearrangement uses TRBV9 and TRBJ1-1; unclear D gene. CDR1 is SGDLS, CDR2 YYNGEE, per germline. The germline V and J ends were trimmed by 0 bases and 1 base, with 4 bases remaining between them. This CDR3 comprises 13 residues. The CDR3 protein is CASSVDTNTEAFF. CDR3 nucleotide sequence: TGTGCCAGCAGCGTAGACACGAACACTGAAGCTTTCTTT.

This chain uses TRBV2 with TRBJ1-5; 8 bases agree with TRBD1. V shed 7 bases and J 5 bases; nucleotides not matched to a gene: 1. This CDR3 region has 12 residues. Germline CDR1 SNHLY, CDR2 FYNNEI. The CDR3 DNA is TGTGCCAGCAAGACAGGGGATCAGCCCCAGCATTTT. Translated, it gives CASKTGDQPQHF.